The 30 T cell receptor beta chains listed next were all sequenced from one sample in a study of monozygotic twins with inflammatory bowel disease. TCRdb reprocessed the 5' RACE reads, keeping one entry per CDR3 protein, no DNA. Its listing shows 300,000 to 400,000 distinct CDR3 sequences. The material sequenced was blood. The receptor source for this set is a human donor with ulcerative colitis or Crohn's disease, or a healthy co-twin of an affected twin (not recorded which).

This chain joins TRBV27 and TRBJ1-5. The germline gives CDR1 MNHEY, CDR2 SMNVEV (reference sequence). The CDR3 is 16 amino acids. This CDR3 reads CASSLMGPVGKQPQHF.

The gene calls are TRBV6-1 and TRBJ2-1; as DNA is missing, the TRBD2 call by TCRdb cannot be tested. Per germline, CDR1 MNHNS and CDR2 SASEGT. This CDR3 has 15 amino acids. This CDR3 is CASSEASSGYNEQFF.

The rearrangement uses TRBV19 and TRBJ1-5; the TCRdb D gene call, TRBD1, has no DNA to confirm it. The CDR3 covers 14 residues. Germline V CDR1 and CDR2: LNHDA, SQIVND (reference sequence). CDR3 amino acids: CASSTGTGGLPQHF.

The genes are TRBV7-9 and TRBJ1-4; the TRBD1 assignment by TCRdb is unverifiable without DNA. The CDR3 sequence is 16 residues long. Germline values: CDR1 SEHNR, CDR2 FQNEAQ (reference sequence). This chain's CDR3 is CASSGTGGASNEKLFF.

The chain links TRBV3-1 to TRBJ2-1; TCRdb's assignment of TRBD2 cannot be checked, as there is no DNA. CDR1 is LGHDT and CDR2 is YNNKEL in the germline V gene (reference sequence). The CDR3 consists of 12 residues. CDR3: CASRLSGGATIF.

The CDR3 sequence: CSAPSGGKNSPLHF. The chain links TRBV20-1 to TRBJ1-6. CDR1 DFQATT and CDR2 SNEGSKA come from the germline V gene (reference sequence). The CDR3 runs to 14 residues.

The genes are TRBV12-3 or TRBV12-4 and TRBJ1-3. The CDR3 sequence is 15 residues long. CDR3: CASSEDQFSGNTIYF.

The chain combines TRBV20-1 with TRBJ2-2. The CDR3 length is 13 residues. The germline gives CDR1 DFQATT, CDR2 SNEGSKA (reference sequence). CDR3 protein: CSARTAITGELFF.

The rearrangement uses TRBV5-1 and TRBJ1-1; TCRdb returns TRBD1, unconfirmable since there is no DNA. Germline CDR1 and CDR2: SGHRS and YFSETQ. This CDR3 has 14 residues. CDR3 in amino acids: CASSPGHLNTEAFF.

This chain uses TRBV20-1 with TRBJ2-3. This CDR3 has 16 amino acids. Germline CDR1 and CDR2: DFQATT and SNEGSKA (reference sequence). CDR3 protein: CSAKLVGYTSTDTQYF.

This chain joins TRBV4-1 and TRBJ1-2; TCRdb's D call of TRBD1 is untestable without DNA. Germline lookup yields CDR1 MGHRA and CDR2 YSYEKL. CDR3 size: 16 residues. CDR3 region: CASSQEGTGGNYGYTF.

The chain has TRBV12-3 or TRBV12-4 and TRBJ2-1; the TCRdb call, TRBD1, lacks DNA for checking. The CDR3 runs to 14 residues. This chain's CDR3 is CASNQGGSYNEQFF.

The chain joins TRBV14 to TRBJ2-2; TCRdb's D call of TRBD1 is untestable without DNA. Germline CDR1 and CDR2: SGHDN and FVKESK. There are 17 residues in the CDR3. CDR3 amino acids: CASSKTRTAPNTGELFF. Drawing the rest from reference TRBV14 and TRBJ2-2, the complete variable domain is EAGVTQFPSHSVIEKGQTVTLRCDPISGHDNLYWYRRVMGKEIKFLLHFVKESKQDESGMPNNRFLAERTGGTYSTLKVQPAELEDSGVYFCASSKTRTAPNTGELFFGEGSRLTVL.

The V call is TRBV6-2 or TRBV6-3, the J call TRBJ2-2; TCRdb's assignment of TRBD2 cannot be checked, as there is no DNA. This CDR3 is 12 amino acids long. CDR1 and CDR2 (germline): MNHEY, SVGEGT. CDR3 sequence: CASSAEGGELFF.

This sequence joins TRBV20-1 and TRBJ1-1; the D call from TCRdb, TRBD1, cannot be confirmed without DNA. This CDR3 has 16 residues. Per germline, CDR1 DFQATT and CDR2 SNEGSKA (reference sequence). The CDR3 spells CSARDAGGEVNTEAFF.

The chain joins TRBV5-1 to TRBJ1-2. The V gene's germline CDR1 is SGHRS and CDR2 YFSETQ. The CDR3 has 14 residues. CDR3 residues: CASSFPGTPYGYTF.

V is TRBV20-1 and J is TRBJ1-2; as DNA is missing, the TRBD1 call by TCRdb cannot be tested. This CDR3 region has 17 residues. Germline V gene lookup returns CDR1 DFQATT and CDR2 SNEGSKA (reference sequence). This CDR3 is CSARDRTGLGLLYGYTF.

The V and J genes are TRBV6-1 and TRBJ2-7; TCRdb's D gene call, TRBD2, goes unchecked for lack of DNA. The V gene's germline CDR1 is MNHNS and CDR2 SASEGT. The CDR3 covers 15 residues. The CDR3 reads CASRTPGLAGGEQYF.

CDR3: CASSLSLGGSSPLHF. This chain connects TRBV27 to TRBJ1-6; the D call of TRBD1 rests on TCRdb alone, since no DNA is present to check it. The CDR3 sequence is 15 residues long. CDR1 and CDR2 (germline): MNHEY, SMNVEV (reference sequence).

This rearrangement joins TRBV4-3 to TRBJ1-1. From germline, CDR1 is LGHNA and CDR2 YSLEER. This CDR3 region has 14 residues. The CDR3 protein is CASSPNLQNTEAFF.

This rearrangement joins TRBV20-1 to TRBJ2-3. Germline V gene sequence: CDR1 DFQATT, CDR2 SNEGSKA (reference sequence). The CDR3 has 12 residues. The CDR3 sequence is CSPSGSTDTQYF.

The rearrangement links TRBV9 to TRBJ2-1. The CDR3 is made up of 12 amino acids. In germline, CDR1 is SGDLS, CDR2 YYNGEE. The CDR3 spells CASSVDTDEQFF.

V usage is TRBV7-8 and J usage is TRBJ1-3. The CDR3 runs to 15 residues. CDR1 and CDR2 from the germline V gene are SGHVS and FQNEAQ. CDR3 amino acids: CASSLGRSSGNTIYF.

The chain couples TRBV28 to TRBJ1-6; with no DNA, the TCRdb D assignment of TRBD1 cannot be verified. The CDR3 is 14 residues long. From germline, CDR1 is MDHEN and CDR2 SYDVKM. CDR3 sequence: CASSLTVRGSPLHF.

V is TRBV12-3 or TRBV12-4 and J is TRBJ2-5; there is no DNA to check the TCRdb D call of TRBD1. This CDR3 region has 11 residues. The CDR3 reads CASSSQGAPYF.

V and J are TRBV20-1 and TRBJ2-7; TCRdb lists TRBD1, though no DNA is available to test this call. This CDR3 spans 15 amino acids. Germline values: CDR1 DFQATT, CDR2 SNEGSKA (reference sequence). The CDR3: CSARDRLAGGNEQYF.

The J gene is TRBJ2-3, the V gene TRBV7-8. CDR1 SGHVS and CDR2 FQNEAQ come from the germline V gene. The CDR3 has 14 residues. The CDR3 spells CDSSPAGGTDTQYF.

The chain combines TRBV9 with TRBJ2-1; TCRdb picks TRBD1, but there is no DNA to check that call. Germline V gene data show CDR1 as SGDLS and CDR2 as YYNGEE. The CDR3 loop spans 16 amino acids. The CDR3 sequence is CASIPTVTYPYNEQFF.

The CDR3 here is CASGLGQGSGPQHF. The J gene is TRBJ1-5, the V gene TRBV7-8; no DNA is available, so the TRBD1 call from TCRdb remains unchecked. Looked up from germline, CDR1 is SGHVS and CDR2 is FQNEAQ. The CDR3 extends over 14 amino acids.

This chain uses TRBV6-1 with TRBJ2-5; TCRdb's D call of TRBD1 is untestable without DNA. The CDR3 loop spans 14 amino acids. CDR1 MNHNS and CDR2 SASEGT come from the germline V gene. CDR3 amino acids: CASSPGATQETQYF.